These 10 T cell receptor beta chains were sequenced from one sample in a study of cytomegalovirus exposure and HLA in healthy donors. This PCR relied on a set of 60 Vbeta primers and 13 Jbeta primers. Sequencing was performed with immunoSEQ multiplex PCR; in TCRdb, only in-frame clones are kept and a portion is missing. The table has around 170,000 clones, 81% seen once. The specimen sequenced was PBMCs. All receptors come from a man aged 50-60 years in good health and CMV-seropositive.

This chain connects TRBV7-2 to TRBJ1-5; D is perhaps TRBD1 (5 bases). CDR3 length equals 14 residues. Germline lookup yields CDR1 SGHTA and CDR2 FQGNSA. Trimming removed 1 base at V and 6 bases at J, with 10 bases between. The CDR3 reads CASSLGGAGQPQHF. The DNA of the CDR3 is TGTGCCAGCAGCTTAGGTGGGGCTGGTCAGCCCCAGCATTTT.

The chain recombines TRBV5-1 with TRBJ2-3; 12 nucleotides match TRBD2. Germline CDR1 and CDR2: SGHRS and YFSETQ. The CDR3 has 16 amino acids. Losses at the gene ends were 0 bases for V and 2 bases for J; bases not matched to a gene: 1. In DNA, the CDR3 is TGCGCCAGCAGCTTGGGGACTAGCGGGGTCACAGATACGCAGTATTTT. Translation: CASSLGTSGVTDTQYF.

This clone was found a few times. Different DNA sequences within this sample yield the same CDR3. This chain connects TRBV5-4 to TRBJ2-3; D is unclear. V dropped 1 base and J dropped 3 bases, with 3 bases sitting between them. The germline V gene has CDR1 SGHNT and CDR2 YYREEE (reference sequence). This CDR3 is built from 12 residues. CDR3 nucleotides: TGTGCCAGCAGCTTGTCAACAGATACGCAGTATTTT. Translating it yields CASSLSTDTQYF. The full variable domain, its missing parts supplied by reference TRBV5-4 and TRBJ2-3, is ETGVTQSPTHLIKTRGQQVTLRCSSQSGHNTVSWYQQALGQGPQFIFQYYREEENGRGNFPPRFSGLQFPNYSSELNVNALELDDSALYLCASSLSTDTQYFGPGTRLTVL.

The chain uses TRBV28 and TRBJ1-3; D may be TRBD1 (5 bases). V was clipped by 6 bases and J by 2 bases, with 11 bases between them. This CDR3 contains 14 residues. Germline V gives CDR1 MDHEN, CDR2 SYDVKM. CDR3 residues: CASRRTGAGNTIYF. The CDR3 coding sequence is TGTGCCAGCAGGAGGACGGGGGCTGGAAACACCATATATTTT.

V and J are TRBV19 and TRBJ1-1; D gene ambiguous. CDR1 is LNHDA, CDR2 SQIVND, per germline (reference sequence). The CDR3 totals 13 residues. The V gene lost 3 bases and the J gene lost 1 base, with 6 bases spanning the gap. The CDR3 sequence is CASSISWNTEAFF. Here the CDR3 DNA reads TGTGCCAGTAGTATTTCCTGGAACACTGAAGCTTTCTTT.

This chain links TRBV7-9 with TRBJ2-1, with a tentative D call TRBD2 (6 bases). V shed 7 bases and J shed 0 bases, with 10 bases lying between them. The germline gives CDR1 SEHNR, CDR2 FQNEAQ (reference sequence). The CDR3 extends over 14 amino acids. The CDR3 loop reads CASTGGSSYNEQFF. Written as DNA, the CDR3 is TGTGCCAGCACCGGAGGGAGCTCCTACAATGAGCAGTTCTTC.

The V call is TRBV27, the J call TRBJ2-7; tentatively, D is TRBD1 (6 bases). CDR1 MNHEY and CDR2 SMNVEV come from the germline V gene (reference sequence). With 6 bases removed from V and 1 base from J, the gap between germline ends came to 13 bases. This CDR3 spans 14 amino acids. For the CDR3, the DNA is TGTGCCAGCAGGGGAAACAGGGATTCCTACGAGCAGTACTTC. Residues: CASRGNRDSYEQYF.

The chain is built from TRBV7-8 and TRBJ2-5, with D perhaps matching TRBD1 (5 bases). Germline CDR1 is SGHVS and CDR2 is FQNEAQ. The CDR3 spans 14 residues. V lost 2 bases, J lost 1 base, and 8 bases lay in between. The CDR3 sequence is CASSLRQGQETQYF. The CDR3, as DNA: TGTGCCAGCAGCTTACGGCAGGGCCAAGAGACCCAGTACTTC.

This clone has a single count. Here the CDR3 reads CASKVGAGDRGGYTF. For the CDR3, the DNA is TGTGCCAGCAAGGTCGGGGCAGGGGATCGCGGTGGCTACACCTTC. This sequence joins TRBV28 and TRBJ1-2; possibly TRBD1 for D (6 bases). Germline assignment: CDR1 MDHEN and CDR2 SYDVKM. Trimming stripped 7 bases from V and 7 bases from J, with 22 bases between. The CDR3 runs to 15 residues.

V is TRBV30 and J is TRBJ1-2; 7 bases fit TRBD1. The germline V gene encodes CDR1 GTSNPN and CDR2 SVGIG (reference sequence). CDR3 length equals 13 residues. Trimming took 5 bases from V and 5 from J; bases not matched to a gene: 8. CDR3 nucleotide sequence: TGTGCCTGGGAAAATACAGGGGTTTATGGCTACACCTTC. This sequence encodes CAWENTGVYGYTF.